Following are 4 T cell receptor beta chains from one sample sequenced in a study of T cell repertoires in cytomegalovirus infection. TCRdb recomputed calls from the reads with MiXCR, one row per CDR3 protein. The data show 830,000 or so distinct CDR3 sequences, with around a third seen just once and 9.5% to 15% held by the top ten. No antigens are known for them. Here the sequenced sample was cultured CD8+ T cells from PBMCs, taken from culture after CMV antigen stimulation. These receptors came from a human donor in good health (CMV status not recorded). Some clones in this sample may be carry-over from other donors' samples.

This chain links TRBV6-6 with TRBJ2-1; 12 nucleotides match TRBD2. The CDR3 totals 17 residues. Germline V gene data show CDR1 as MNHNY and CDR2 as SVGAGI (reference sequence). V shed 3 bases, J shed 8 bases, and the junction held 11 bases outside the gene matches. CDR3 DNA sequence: TGTGCCAGCAGTTATGGCCCTAGCGGGGGGGCATGGGATGAGCAGTTCTTC. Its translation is CASSYGPSGGAWDEQFF.

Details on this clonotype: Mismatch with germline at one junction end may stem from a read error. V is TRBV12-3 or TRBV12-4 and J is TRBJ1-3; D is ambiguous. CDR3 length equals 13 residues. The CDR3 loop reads CANSLNPWNTIYF. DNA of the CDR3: TGTGCCAACAGTTTAAACCCTTGGAACACCATATATTTT.

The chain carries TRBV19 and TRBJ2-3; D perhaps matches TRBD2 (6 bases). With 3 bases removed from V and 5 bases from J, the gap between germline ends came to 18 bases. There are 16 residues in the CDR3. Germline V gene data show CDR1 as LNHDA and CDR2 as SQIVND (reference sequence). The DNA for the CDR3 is TGTGCCAGTAGTATCGGGGAGGCCTCGGTTGGAGATACGCAGTATTTT. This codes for CASSIGEASVGDTQYF.

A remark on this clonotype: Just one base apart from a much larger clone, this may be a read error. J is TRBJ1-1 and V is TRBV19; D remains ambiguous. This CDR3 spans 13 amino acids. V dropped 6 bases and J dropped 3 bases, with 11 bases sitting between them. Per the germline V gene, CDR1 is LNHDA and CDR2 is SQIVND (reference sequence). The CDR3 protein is CASRWTMDTEAFF. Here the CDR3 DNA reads TGTGCCAGTAGATGGACCATGGACACTGAAGCTTTCTTT.